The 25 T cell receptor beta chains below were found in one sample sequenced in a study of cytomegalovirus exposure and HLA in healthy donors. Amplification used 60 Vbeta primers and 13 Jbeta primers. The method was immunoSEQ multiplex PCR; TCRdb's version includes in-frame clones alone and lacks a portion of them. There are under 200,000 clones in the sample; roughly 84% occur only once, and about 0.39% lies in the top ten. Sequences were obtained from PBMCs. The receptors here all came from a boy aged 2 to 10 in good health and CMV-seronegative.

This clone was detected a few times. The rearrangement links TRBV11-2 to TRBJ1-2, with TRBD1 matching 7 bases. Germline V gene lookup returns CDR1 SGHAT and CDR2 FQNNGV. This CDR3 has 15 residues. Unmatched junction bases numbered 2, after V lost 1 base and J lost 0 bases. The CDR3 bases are TGTGCCAGCAGCTTAGCGGGGACAGCTAACTATGGCTACACCTTC. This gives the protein CASSLAGTANYGYTF. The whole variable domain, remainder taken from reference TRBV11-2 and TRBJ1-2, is EAGVAQSPRYKIIEKRQSVAFWCNPISGHATLYWYQQILGQGPKLLIQFQNNGVVDDSQLPKDRFSAERLKGVDSTLKIQPAKLEDSAVYLCASSLAGTANYGYTFGSGTRLTVV.

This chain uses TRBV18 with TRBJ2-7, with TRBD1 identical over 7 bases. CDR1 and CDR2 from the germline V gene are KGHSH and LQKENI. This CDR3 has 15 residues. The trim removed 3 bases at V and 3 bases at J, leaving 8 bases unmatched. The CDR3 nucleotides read TGTGCCAGCTCACCTGTCCCAGGGGGTATCTACGAGCAGTACTTC. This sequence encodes CASSPVPGGIYEQYF.

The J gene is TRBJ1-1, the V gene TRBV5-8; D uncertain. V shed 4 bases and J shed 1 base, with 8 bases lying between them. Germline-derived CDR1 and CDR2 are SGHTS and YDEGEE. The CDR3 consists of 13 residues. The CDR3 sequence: CASSRIGNTEAFF. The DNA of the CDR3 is TGTGCCAGCAGCCGAATCGGGAACACTGAAGCTTTCTTT.

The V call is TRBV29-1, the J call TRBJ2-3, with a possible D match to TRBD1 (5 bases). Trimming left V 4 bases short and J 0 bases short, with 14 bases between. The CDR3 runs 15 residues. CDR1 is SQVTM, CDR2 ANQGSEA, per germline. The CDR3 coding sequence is TGCAGCGTTGGAGCAGGGTTTTTGAGCACAGATACGCAGTATTTT. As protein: CSVGAGFLSTDTQYF.

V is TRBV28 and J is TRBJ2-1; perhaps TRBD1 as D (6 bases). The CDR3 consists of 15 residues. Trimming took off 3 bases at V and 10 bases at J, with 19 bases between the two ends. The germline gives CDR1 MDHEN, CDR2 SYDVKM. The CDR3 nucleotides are TGTGCCAGCAGTTTGGTGGACAGTAGGCCCCGGGAGCAGTTCTTC. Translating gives CASSLVDSRPREQFF.

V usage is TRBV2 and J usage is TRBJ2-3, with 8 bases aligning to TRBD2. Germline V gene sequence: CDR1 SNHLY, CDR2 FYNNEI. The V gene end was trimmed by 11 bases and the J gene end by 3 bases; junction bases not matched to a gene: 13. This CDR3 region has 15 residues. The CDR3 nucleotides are TGTGCCCCGACCCGCCTAGCGGGTTTGACAGATACGCAGTATTTT. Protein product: CAPTRLAGLTDTQYF.

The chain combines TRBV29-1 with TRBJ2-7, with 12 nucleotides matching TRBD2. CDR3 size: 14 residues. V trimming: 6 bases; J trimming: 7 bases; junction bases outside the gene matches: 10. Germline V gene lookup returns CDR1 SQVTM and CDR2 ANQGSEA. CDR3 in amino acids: CSVSLAGGRLEQYF. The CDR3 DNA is TGCAGCGTAAGCCTAGCGGGAGGGCGGCTTGAGCAGTACTTC.

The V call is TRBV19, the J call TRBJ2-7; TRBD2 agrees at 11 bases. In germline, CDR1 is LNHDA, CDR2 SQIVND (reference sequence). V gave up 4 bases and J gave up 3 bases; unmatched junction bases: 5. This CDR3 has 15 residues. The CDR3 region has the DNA TGTGCCAGTAGTACCTCGGGACTAGCGGACTACGAGCAGTACTTC. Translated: CASSTSGLADYEQYF.

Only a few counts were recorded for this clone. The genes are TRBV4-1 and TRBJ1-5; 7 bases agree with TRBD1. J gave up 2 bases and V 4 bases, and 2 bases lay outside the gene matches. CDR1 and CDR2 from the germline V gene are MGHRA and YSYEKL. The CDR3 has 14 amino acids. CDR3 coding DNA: TGCGCCAGCAGCCTAACAGGGGGCAATCAGCCCCAGCATTTT. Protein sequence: CASSLTGGNQPQHF.

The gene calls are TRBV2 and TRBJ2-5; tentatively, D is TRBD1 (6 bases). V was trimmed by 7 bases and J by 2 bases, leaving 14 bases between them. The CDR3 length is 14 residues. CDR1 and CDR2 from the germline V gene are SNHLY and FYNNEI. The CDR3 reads CASNLLGQQETQYF. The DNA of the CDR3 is TGTGCCAGCAACCTCTTGGGACAACAAGAGACCCAGTACTTC.

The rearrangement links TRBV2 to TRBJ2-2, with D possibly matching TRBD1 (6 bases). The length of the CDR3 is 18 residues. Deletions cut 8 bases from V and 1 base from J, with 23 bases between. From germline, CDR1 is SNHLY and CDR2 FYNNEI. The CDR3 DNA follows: TGTGCCAGCCTGCTGTCCCACAGGGATAAAGTGAACACCGGGGAGCTGTTTTTT. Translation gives CASLLSHRDKVNTGELFF.

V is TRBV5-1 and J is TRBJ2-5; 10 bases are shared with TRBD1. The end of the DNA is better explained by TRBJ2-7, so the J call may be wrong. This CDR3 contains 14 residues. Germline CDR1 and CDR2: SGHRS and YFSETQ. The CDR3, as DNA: TGCGCCAGCAGCTTGGAGACAGGGGGCGGCGAGCAGTACTTC. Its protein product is CASSLETGGGEQYF.

CDR3 sequence (DNA): TGCGCCAGCAGCTTGTCGGGAGTTCTGCGGAATGAGCAGTTCTTC. It encodes CASSLSGVLRNEQFF. J is TRBJ2-1 and V is TRBV5-1; perhaps TRBD2 as D (6 bases). CDR3 length: 15 residues. Per germline, CDR1 SGHRS and CDR2 YFSETQ. V was cut by 1 base and J by 7 bases, with 15 bases left in between.

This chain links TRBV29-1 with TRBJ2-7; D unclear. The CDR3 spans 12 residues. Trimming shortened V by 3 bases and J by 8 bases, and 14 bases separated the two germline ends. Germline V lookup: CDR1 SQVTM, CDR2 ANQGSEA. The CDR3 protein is CSVDRVGEQQYF. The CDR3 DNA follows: TGCAGCGTTGACCGGGTTGGAGAGCAGCAGTACTTC.

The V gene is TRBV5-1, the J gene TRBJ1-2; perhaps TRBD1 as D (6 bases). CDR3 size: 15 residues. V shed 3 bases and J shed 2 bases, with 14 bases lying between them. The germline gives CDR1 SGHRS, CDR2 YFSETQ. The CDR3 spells CASSSTGKANYGYTF. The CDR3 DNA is TGCGCCAGCAGCTCAACAGGGAAGGCAAACTATGGCTACACCTTC.

CDR3 in amino acids: CASSQRGGASGETQYF. In DNA, the CDR3 is TGTGCCAGCAGCCAGAGGGGAGGGGCGAGCGGAGAGACCCAGTACTTC. The chain combines TRBV4-2 with TRBJ2-5, with TRBD2 matching 7 bases. The trim removed 3 bases at V and 4 bases at J, leaving 11 bases unmatched. This CDR3 comprises 16 residues. CDR1 and CDR2 from the germline V gene are LGHNA and YNFKEQ.

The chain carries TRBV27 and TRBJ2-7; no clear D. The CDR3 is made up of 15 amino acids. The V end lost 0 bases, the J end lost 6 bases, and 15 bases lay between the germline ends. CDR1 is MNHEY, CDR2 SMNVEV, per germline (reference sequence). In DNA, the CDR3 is TGTGCCAGCAGTTTATCTTCCAGCCTGACTGGCGAGCAGTACTTC. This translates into CASSLSSSLTGEQYF.

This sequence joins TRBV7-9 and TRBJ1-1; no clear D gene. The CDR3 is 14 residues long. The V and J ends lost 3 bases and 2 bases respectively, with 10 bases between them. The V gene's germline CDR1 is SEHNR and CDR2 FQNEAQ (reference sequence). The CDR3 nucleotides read TGTGCCAGCAGCTTCCACAACACCAACACTGAAGCTTTCTTT. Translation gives CASSFHNTNTEAFF.

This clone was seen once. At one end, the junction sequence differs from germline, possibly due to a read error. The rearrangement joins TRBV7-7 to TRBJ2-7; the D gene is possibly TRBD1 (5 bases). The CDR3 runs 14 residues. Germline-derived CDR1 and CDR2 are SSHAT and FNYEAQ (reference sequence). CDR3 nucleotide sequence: TGTGCTAGCAGCCCCATTGGCAGGGACTACGAGCAGTACTTC. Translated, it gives CASSPIGRDYEQYF.

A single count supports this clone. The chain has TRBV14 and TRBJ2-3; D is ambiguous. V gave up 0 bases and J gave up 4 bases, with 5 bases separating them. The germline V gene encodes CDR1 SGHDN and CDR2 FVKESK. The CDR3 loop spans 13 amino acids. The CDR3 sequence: CASSQDLADTQYF. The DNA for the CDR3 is TGTGCCAGCAGCCAAGACTTAGCAGATACGCAGTATTTT.

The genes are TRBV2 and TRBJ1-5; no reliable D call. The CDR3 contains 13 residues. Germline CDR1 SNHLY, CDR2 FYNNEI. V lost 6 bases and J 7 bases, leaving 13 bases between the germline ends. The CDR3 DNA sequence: TGTGCCAGCAGGCAAGGGAGGGAACAGCCCCAGCATTTT. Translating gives CASRQGREQPQHF.

The CDR3 region is CASSPLMGHGYTF. CDR3 DNA sequence: TGTGCCAGCAGTCCCCTTATGGGGCATGGCTACACCTTC. This chain links TRBV2 with TRBJ1-2; D possibly corresponds to TRBD1 (5 bases). The CDR3 runs to 13 residues. Between the trimmed V and J ends, which lost 5 bases and 6 bases, there was a span of 13 bases. The germline CDR1 and CDR2 sequences are SNHLY and FYNNEI.

The CDR3 nucleotides are TGTGCCAGCAGCCAAGACTTAACCGGGACAGGGGAGGAGACCCAGTACTTC. This sequence encodes CASSQDLTGTGEETQYF. The chain uses TRBV4-2 and TRBJ2-5, with 10 positions matching TRBD1. The CDR3 is 17 residues long. The V segment lost 0 bases and the J segment 5 bases; nucleotides outside the gene matches: 9. Germline V gene data show CDR1 as LGHNA and CDR2 as YNFKEQ.

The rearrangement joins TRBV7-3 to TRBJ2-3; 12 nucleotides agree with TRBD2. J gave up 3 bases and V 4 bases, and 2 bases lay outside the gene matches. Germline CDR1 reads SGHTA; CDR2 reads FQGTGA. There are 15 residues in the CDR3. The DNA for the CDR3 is TGTGCCAGCAGCTCCGGACTAGCGGGAACAGATACGCAGTATTTT. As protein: CASSSGLAGTDTQYF.

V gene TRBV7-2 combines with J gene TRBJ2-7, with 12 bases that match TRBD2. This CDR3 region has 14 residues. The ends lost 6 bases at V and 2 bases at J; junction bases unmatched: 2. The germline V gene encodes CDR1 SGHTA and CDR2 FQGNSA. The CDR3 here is CASRGLAGPYEQYF. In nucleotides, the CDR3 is TGTGCCAGCAGAGGACTAGCGGGGCCCTACGAGCAGTACTTC.